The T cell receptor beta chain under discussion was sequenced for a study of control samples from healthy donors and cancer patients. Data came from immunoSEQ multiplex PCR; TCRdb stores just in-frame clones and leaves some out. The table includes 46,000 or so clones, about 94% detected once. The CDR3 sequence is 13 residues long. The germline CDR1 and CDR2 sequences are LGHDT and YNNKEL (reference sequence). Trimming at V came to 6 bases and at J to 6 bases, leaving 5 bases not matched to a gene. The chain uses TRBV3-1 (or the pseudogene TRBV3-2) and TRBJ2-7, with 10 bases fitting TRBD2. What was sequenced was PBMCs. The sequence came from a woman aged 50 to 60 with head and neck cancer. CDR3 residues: CASRSSGSGEQYF. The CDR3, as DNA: TGTGCCAGCAGGTCTAGCGGGAGTGGCGAGCAGTACTTC.